This passage covers 14 T cell receptor beta chains from one sample sequenced in a study of T cell clones after liver transplantation (dated by TCRdb to about 2019). This sample's time point label indicates: pre-transplant. Library preparation was by the immunoSEQ multiplex PCR assay. The table comes from immuneACCESS by way of TCRdb, which keeps in-frame sequences with V and J called. Part of the clones is missing from these tables; in studies checked, under half for an unresolved V gene and the rest for unknown reasons. This sample holds about 72,000 clones; more than 75% were observed only once. The top ten clones comprise roughly 2.6% of the sample. The source material was CD4+ T cells from blood, sampled before liver transplant. Every receptor here comes from a human donor who received a liver transplant.

V and J are TRBV4-3 and TRBJ2-3; D unclear. Trimming pared 0 bases from V and 2 bases from J, leaving 9 bases between. Germline CDR1 reads LGHNA; CDR2 reads YSLEER. The CDR3 covers 15 residues. CDR3 nucleotide sequence: TGCGCCAGCAGCCAAGAACTGGTATACACAGATACGCAGTATTTT. It yields the protein CASSQELVYTDTQYF.

This chain joins TRBV21-1 and TRBJ2-3; TRBD2 was called by the table and not checked on the DNA. TRBV21-1 is shown as a pseudogene. The length of the CDR3 is 11 residues. The CDR3 reads CASSKWSTQYF. The CDR3 bases are TGTGCCAGCAGCAAATGGAGTACGCAGTATTTT.

The chain has TRBV19 and TRBJ1-4, with no clear D. CDR1 is LNHDA, CDR2 SQIVND, per germline (reference sequence). The CDR3 contains 19 residues. V lost 1 base and J lost 0, with 18 bases in between. The CDR3 sequence: CASSIVGRPSPATNEKLFF. CDR3 bases: TGTGCCAGTAGTATAGTCGGCAGGCCCAGCCCTGCAACTAATGAAAAACTGTTTTTT.

The V call is TRBV27, the J call TRBJ2-4; 7 nucleotides line up with TRBD1. Per germline, CDR1 MNHEY and CDR2 SMNVEV (reference sequence). The CDR3 runs to 14 residues. V trimming: 4 bases; J trimming: 3 bases; junction bases outside the gene matches: 3. CDR3 coding DNA: TGTGCCAGCAGTTCCACAGGGGTCAAAAACATTCAGTACTTC. Protein sequence: CASSSTGVKNIQYF.

The rearrangement links TRBV11-2 to TRBJ2-4, with D perhaps matching TRBD1 or TRBD2 (5 bases each). CDR3 length equals 12 residues. The V and J ends lost 4 bases and 9 bases respectively, with 10 bases between them. From germline, CDR1 is SGHAT and CDR2 FQNNGV. CDR3 protein: CASSSSGTIQYF. The CDR3 nucleotides are TGTGCCAGCAGCTCATCAGGGACCATTCAGTACTTC.

The rearrangement links TRBV27 to TRBJ2-1; 9 bases line up with TRBD2. J was trimmed by 4 bases and V by 2 bases; bases with no gene match: 6. The CDR3 sequence is 16 residues long. Per germline, CDR1 MNHEY and CDR2 SMNVEV (reference sequence). The CDR3 DNA reads TGTGCCAGCAGTTTACGCGGGACTAGCAGGTACAATGAGCAGTTCTTC. Translation: CASSLRGTSRYNEQFF.

V gene TRBV13 combines with J gene TRBJ2-5; D remains ambiguous. The J call may be wrong; the DNA end is better matched by TRBJ2-7. The germline V gene has CDR1 PRHDT and CDR2 FYEKMQ (reference sequence). CDR3 length equals 14 residues. The CDR3 DNA sequence: TGTGCCAGCAGCTTAACTCGGGCCACATACGAGCAGTACTTC. Protein: CASSLTRATYEQYF.

The V gene is TRBV28, the J gene TRBJ2-3; 7 bases map to TRBD1. In germline, CDR1 is MDHEN, CDR2 SYDVKM. CDR3 size: 13 residues. Trimming took 6 bases from V and 7 from J; bases not matched to a gene: 7. CDR3 sequence: CASRTAGGYTQYF. The CDR3 DNA is TGTGCCAGCAGGACCGCAGGGGGATATACGCAGTATTTT.

The chain recombines TRBV28 with TRBJ1-5, with D tentatively TRBD1 (5 bases). Deletions cut 5 bases from V and 3 bases from J, with 14 bases between. The CDR3 consists of 15 residues. The germline V gene has CDR1 MDHEN and CDR2 SYDVKM. This CDR3 reads CASSLGGTINQPQHF. DNA of the CDR3: TGTGCCAGCAGTCTCGGAGGGACGATCAATCAGCCCCAGCATTTT. The full variable domain, rest sourced from reference TRBV28 and TRBJ1-5, is DVKVTQSSRYLVKRTGEKVFLECVQDMDHENMFWYRQDPGLGLRLIYFSYDVKMKEKGDIPEGYSVSREKKERFSLILESASTNQTSMYLCASSLGGTINQPQHFGDGTRLSIL.

This chain links TRBV7-2 with TRBJ2-7; no definite D call. CDR1 and CDR2 from the germline V gene are SGHTA and FQGNSA. Trimming removed 5 bases from V and 4 bases from J, with 6 bases in between. The CDR3 has 11 amino acids. The chain's CDR3 is CASSLKYEQYF. DNA for the CDR3: TGTGCCAGCAGCCTTAAATACGAGCAGTACTTC. Drawing the rest from reference TRBV7-2 and TRBJ2-7, the complete variable domain is GAGVSQSPSNKVTEKGKDVELRCDPISGHTALYWYRQSLGQGLEFLIYFQGNSAPDKSGLPSDRFSAERTGGSVSTLTIQRTQQEDSAVYLCASSLKYEQYFGPGTRLTVT.

V usage is TRBV30 and J usage is TRBJ1-2; D call uncertain. Trimming pared 3 bases from V and 8 bases from J, leaving 13 bases between. CDR1 is GTSNPN and CDR2 is SVGIG in the germline V gene (reference sequence). The length of the CDR3 is 12 residues. The CDR3 spells CAWSDRELGYTF. The CDR3 region has the DNA TGTGCCTGGAGCGATAGGGAGTTGGGCTACACCTTC.

The V and J genes are TRBV2 and TRBJ1-1; no clear D gene. V lost 10 bases, J lost 2 bases, and 14 bases lay in between. The CDR3 is 13 residues long. Per the germline V gene, CDR1 is SNHLY and CDR2 is FYNNEI. CDR3 sequence: CATSSQPNTEAFF. CDR3 sequence (DNA): TGTGCCACCTCAAGCCAGCCAAACACTGAAGCTTTCTTT.

This clone was counted only a few times. V is TRBV7-3 and J is TRBJ2-3; 8 bases are a match to TRBD2. The J segment lost 5 bases and the V segment lost 3 bases, leaving 10 bases of the junction unmatched. Germline V gives CDR1 SGHTA, CDR2 FQGTGA. This CDR3 has 16 amino acids. CDR3 sequence (DNA): TGTGCCAGCAGCTTCGGCGGCGGGAGGTGGGGAGATACGCAGTATTTT. Protein sequence: CASSFGGGRWGDTQYF.

This chain connects TRBV19 to TRBJ2-1; 7 bases match TRBD2. V was pared by 7 bases and J by 5 bases, with 11 bases of the junction left unmatched. This CDR3 spans 15 amino acids. Germline V gives CDR1 LNHDA, CDR2 SQIVND (reference sequence). As DNA, the CDR3 is TGTGCCAGTAAACGAGCGGGAACACGTGACAATGAGCAGTTCTTC. The encoded protein is CASKRAGTRDNEQFF. Filled out from reference TRBV19 and TRBJ2-1, the complete variable domain reads DGGITQSPKYLFRKEGQNVTLSCEQNLNHDAMYWYRQDPGQGLRLIYYSQIVNDFQKGDIAEGYSVSREKKESFPLTVTSAQKNPTAFYLCASKRAGTRDNEQFFGPGTRLTVL.